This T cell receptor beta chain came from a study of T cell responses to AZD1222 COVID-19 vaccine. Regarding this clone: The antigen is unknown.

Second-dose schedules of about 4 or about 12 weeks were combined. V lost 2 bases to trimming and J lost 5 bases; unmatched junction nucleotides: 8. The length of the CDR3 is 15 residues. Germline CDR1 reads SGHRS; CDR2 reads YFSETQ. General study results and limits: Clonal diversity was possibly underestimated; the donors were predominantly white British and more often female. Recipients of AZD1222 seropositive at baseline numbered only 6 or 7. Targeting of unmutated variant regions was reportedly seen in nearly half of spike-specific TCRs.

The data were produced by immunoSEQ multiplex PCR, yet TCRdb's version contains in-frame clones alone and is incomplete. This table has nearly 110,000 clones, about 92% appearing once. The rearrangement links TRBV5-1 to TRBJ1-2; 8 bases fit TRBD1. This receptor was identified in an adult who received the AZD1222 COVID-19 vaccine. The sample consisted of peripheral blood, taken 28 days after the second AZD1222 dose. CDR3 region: CASSLQGDGKYGYTF. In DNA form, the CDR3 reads TGCGCCAGCAGCTTACAGGGGGACGGAAAATATGGCTACACCTTC.